These 25 T cell receptor beta chains originate from one sample sequenced in a study of CD8 T cells in Susac syndrome. About 0.45 to 1 ug RNA was reverse transcribed with random hexamers. TCRdb re-analysed the immunoSEQ multiplex PCR reads in MiXCR, keeping a single row per CDR3 protein. The sample lists under 200,000 distinct CDR3 sequences; roughly 95% were seen once. Sequenced material: CD8+ T cells from PBMCs. The receptors originated from a human donor with multiple sclerosis.

The V call is TRBV20-1, the J call TRBJ2-1, with TRBD2 matching 9 bases. V trimming: 6 bases; J trimming: 14 bases; junction bases outside the gene matches: 11. Germline CDR1 is DFQATT and CDR2 is SNEGSKA (reference sequence). The CDR3 extends over 12 amino acids. CDR3 region: CSAPGVAGGEFF. The DNA of the CDR3 is TGCAGTGCCCCAGGGGTGGCGGGAGGGGAGTTCTTC.

The genes are TRBV3-1 and TRBJ2-3, with 8 bases matching TRBD2. Trimming cost V 0 bases and J 4 bases; bases outside gene matches: 6. The CDR3 covers 16 residues. CDR1 and CDR2 from the germline V gene are LGHDT and YNNKEL (reference sequence). CDR3 bases: TGTGCCAGCAGCCAAGAACCGGGACTAGTCCCAGATACGCAGTATTTT. Translating it yields CASSQEPGLVPDTQYF.

This chain connects TRBV7-9 to TRBJ1-2, with D perhaps matching TRBD1 (5 bases). Germline-derived CDR1 and CDR2 are SEHNR and FQNEAQ (reference sequence). Trimming shortened V by 4 bases and J by 6 bases, and 15 bases separated the two germline ends. The length of the CDR3 is 14 residues. The CDR3 coding sequence is TGTGCCAGCAGCTACACGAGCAGGGCTGATGGCTACACCTTC. Translation: CASSYTSRADGYTF.

V is TRBV20-1 and J is TRBJ2-5, with 9 bases that match TRBD1. V shed 2 bases, J shed 5 bases, and the junction held 3 bases outside the gene matches. Per germline, CDR1 DFQATT and CDR2 SNEGSKA (reference sequence). The CDR3 totals 13 residues. The CDR3 DNA sequence: TGCAGTGCTAGATACAGGGGGCGGGAGACCCAGTACTTC. Residues: CSARYRGRETQYF.

The chain links TRBV7-9 to TRBJ2-7; possible D gene TRBD2, 5 bases. In germline, CDR1 is SEHNR, CDR2 FQNEAQ (reference sequence). The CDR3 is 15 amino acids. V dropped 0 bases and J dropped 2 bases, with 11 bases sitting between them. CDR3 sequence: CASSLAEGRTYEQYF. The CDR3 region has the DNA TGTGCCAGCAGCTTAGCTGAGGGCAGAACCTACGAGCAGTACTTC.

V is TRBV5-5 and J is TRBJ2-2; D possibly matches TRBD1 or TRBD2 (5 bases each). CDR3 length: 15 residues. V was pared by 4 bases and J by 2 bases, with 12 bases between. The V gene's germline CDR1 is SGHKS and CDR2 YYEKEE (reference sequence). As DNA, the CDR3 is TGTGCCAGCAGCCCGGGGACCCTCAACACCGGGGAGCTGTTTTTT. Its protein is CASSPGTLNTGELFF.

This chain links TRBV5-4 with TRBJ2-3; D call uncertain. Germline V gene sequence: CDR1 SGHNT, CDR2 YYREEE (reference sequence). Trimming left V 5 bases short and J 5 bases short, with 18 bases between. The CDR3 has 15 residues. CDR3 loop: CASSSGRLDVDTQYF. The CDR3 region has the DNA TGTGCCAGCAGTTCCGGACGCTTGGACGTAGATACGCAGTATTTT.

The V and J genes are TRBV7-9 and TRBJ2-7; D gene uncertain. CDR1 SEHNR and CDR2 FQNEAQ come from the germline V gene (reference sequence). This CDR3 is 12 amino acids long. V was trimmed by 5 bases and J by 1 base, leaving 6 bases between them. CDR3 residues: CASSNRSYEQYF. The CDR3, as DNA: TGTGCCAGCAGCAACAGATCCTACGAGCAGTACTTC.

The chain employs TRBV28 and TRBJ2-7; unclear D gene. The CDR3 totals 13 residues. Germline V gene lookup returns CDR1 MDHEN and CDR2 SYDVKM. The V gene lost 6 bases and the J gene lost 3 bases, with 12 bases spanning the gap. CDR3 coding DNA: TGTGCCAGCAGCTTAGAAAGGGACTACGAGCAGTACTTC. It is translated as CASSLERDYEQYF. The whole variable domain, filled in from reference TRBV28 and TRBJ2-7, reads DVKVTQSSRYLVKRTGEKVFLECVQDMDHENMFWYRQDPGLGLRLIYFSYDVKMKEKGDIPEGYSVSREKKERFSLILESASTNQTSMYLCASSLERDYEQYFGPGTRLTVT.

The chain employs TRBV4-1 and TRBJ2-1; the match to TRBD2 covers 7 bases. The CDR3 has 16 amino acids. V shed 0 bases, J shed 4 bases, and the junction held 6 bases outside the gene matches. The germline CDR1 and CDR2 sequences are MGHRA and YSYEKL. The CDR3 here is CASSQDDGGGYNEQFF. In nucleotides, the CDR3 is TGCGCCAGCAGCCAAGACGACGGCGGGGGTTACAATGAGCAGTTCTTC.

V and J are TRBV9 and TRBJ1-1; TRBD1 matches 7 bases. V was pared by 3 bases and J by 4 bases, with 9 bases of the junction left unmatched. The CDR3 has 15 amino acids. From germline, CDR1 is SGDLS and CDR2 YYNGEE. CDR3 DNA sequence: TGTGCCAGCAGCGCCGGCAGGGGGGTCGGCACTGAAGCTTTCTTT. Protein sequence: CASSAGRGVGTEAFF.

This chain links TRBV20-1 with TRBJ2-3, with D maybe TRBD1 (5 bases). CDR1 DFQATT and CDR2 SNEGSKA come from the germline V gene (reference sequence). The CDR3 consists of 15 residues. The V end lost 0 bases, the J end lost 4 bases, and 14 bases lay between the germline ends. The CDR3 loop reads CSAREGWGAADTQYF. The CDR3 bases are TGCAGTGCTAGAGAGGGCTGGGGCGCCGCAGATACGCAGTATTTT.

The chain employs TRBV9 and TRBJ2-7; 7 positions match TRBD1. CDR1 SGDLS and CDR2 YYNGEE come from the germline V gene. V was pared by 0 bases and J by 2 bases, with 8 bases of the junction left unmatched. CDR3 length: 16 residues. In DNA, the CDR3 is TGTGCCAGCAGCGTAGGATCCACAGGGGCAGCCTACGAGCAGTACTTC. Amino acids: CASSVGSTGAAYEQYF.

The rearrangement uses TRBV20-1 and TRBJ1-4, with D tentatively TRBD1 (5 bases). CDR3 length equals 14 residues. Trimming removed 0 bases at V and 8 bases at J, with 13 bases between. Germline assignment: CDR1 DFQATT and CDR2 SNEGSKA (reference sequence). The CDR3 DNA reads as TGCAGTGCTAGAGATGGCAGGGCTTGGGAAAAACTGTTTTTT. This encodes CSARDGRAWEKLFF.

This chain links TRBV29-1 with TRBJ2-1; D gene ambiguous. V lost 2 bases and J lost 6, with 5 bases in between. CDR3 size: 11 residues. From germline, CDR1 is SQVTM and CDR2 ANQGSEA. The CDR3 here is CSVENRNEQFF. The CDR3 nucleotides are TGCAGCGTTGAAAATCGCAATGAGCAGTTCTTC.

The J gene is TRBJ2-4, the V gene TRBV5-1, with 10 nucleotides matching TRBD1. CDR1 and CDR2 from the germline V gene are SGHRS and YFSETQ. The CDR3 spans 14 residues. V was clipped by 4 bases and J by 6 bases; unmatched bases: 4. CDR3 region: CASSQDRGGNIQYF. Here the CDR3 DNA reads TGCGCCAGCAGCCAGGACAGGGGGGGAAACATTCAGTACTTC.

V usage is TRBV27 and J usage is TRBJ2-1, with 7 bases aligning to TRBD2. The V gene end was trimmed by 4 bases and the J gene end by 6 bases; junction bases not matched to a gene: 6. This CDR3 comprises 14 residues. CDR1 and CDR2 (germline): MNHEY, SMNVEV (reference sequence). In DNA, the CDR3 is TGTGCCAGCAGTTCCGTCGGACTAGTCAATGAGCAGTTCTTC. Its protein is CASSSVGLVNEQFF.

The chain recombines TRBV14 with TRBJ2-7; no reliable D call. Germline assignment: CDR1 SGHDN and CDR2 FVKESK. The CDR3 has 13 residues. V lost 2 bases, J lost 3 bases, and 8 bases lay in between. DNA of the CDR3: TGTGCCAGCAGCCAAACACATTACTACGAGCAGTACTTC. Translating it yields CASSQTHYYEQYF. The full variable domain, with the rest looked up from reference TRBV14 and TRBJ2-7, is EAGVTQFPSHSVIEKGQTVTLRCDPISGHDNLYWYRRVMGKEIKFLLHFVKESKQDESGMPNNRFLAERTGGTYSTLKVQPAELEDSGVYFCASSQTHYYEQYFGPGTRLTVT.

The chain has TRBV19 and TRBJ2-1; D is possibly TRBD1 (6 bases). Germline CDR1 LNHDA, CDR2 SQIVND (reference sequence). The CDR3 is 15 amino acids. V was pared by 4 bases and J by 2 bases, with 12 bases between. CDR3 residues: CASSKGHAPYNEQFF. CDR3 sequence (DNA): TGTGCCAGTAGTAAGGGACACGCACCCTACAATGAGCAGTTCTTC.

V and J are TRBV27 and TRBJ2-7; 8 bases agree with TRBD1. Germline lookup yields CDR1 MNHEY and CDR2 SMNVEV (reference sequence). The V and J ends lost 0 bases and 2 bases, in that order; junction bases with no gene match: 6. The CDR3 has 16 residues. CDR3 nucleotide sequence: TGTGCCAGCAGTTTATCCGCAGGGGACAGGCCCTACGAGCAGTACTTC. Amino acid sequence: CASSLSAGDRPYEQYF.

The chain combines TRBV27 with TRBJ2-1; 9 nucleotides agree with TRBD2. Germline values: CDR1 MNHEY, CDR2 SMNVEV (reference sequence). Trimming took 5 bases from V and 13 from J; bases not matched to a gene: 12. This CDR3 comprises 14 residues. Here the CDR3 DNA reads TGTGCCAGCAGTCCGCGATTAGCGGGAGCGCTACAGTTCTTC. This encodes CASSPRLAGALQFF.

This rearrangement joins TRBV9 to TRBJ2-1; 8 bases map to TRBD2. CDR1 SGDLS and CDR2 YYNGEE come from the germline V gene. V lost 4 bases, J lost 0 bases, and 12 bases stayed unmatched. CDR3 size: 18 residues. DNA for the CDR3: TGTGCCAGCAGCCGGGACTTAGCGGGATCCAGCTCCTACAATGAGCAGTTCTTC. Translation gives CASSRDLAGSSSYNEQFF.

The genes are TRBV6-5 and TRBJ2-5, with D possibly matching TRBD2 (6 bases). V shed 2 bases and J shed 9 bases, with 16 bases lying between them. CDR1 MNHEY and CDR2 SVGAGI come from the germline V gene. There are 14 residues in the CDR3. The CDR3 bases are TGTGCCAGCAGTTACCAGGACGACGGAGGGCCCCAGTACTTC. Translating it yields CASSYQDDGGPQYF.

This clonotype has just a few counts. The V call is TRBV25-1, the J call TRBJ2-1, with D tentatively TRBD1 or TRBD2 (5 bases each). The length of the CDR3 is 14 residues. Between the trimmed V and J ends, which lost 4 bases and 4 bases, there was a span of 11 bases. Looked up from germline, CDR1 is MGHDK and CDR2 is SYGVNS. CDR3 sequence reads: CASSVGTAYNEQFF. CDR3 DNA: TGTGCCAGCAGTGTCGGGACCGCTTACAATGAGCAGTTCTTC. The variable domain in full, with the rest retrieved from reference TRBV25-1 and TRBJ2-1, is EADIYQTPRYLVIGTGKKITLECSQTMGHDKMYWYQQDPGMELHLIHYSYGVNSTEKGDLSSESTVSRIRTEHFPLTLESARPSHTSQYLCASSVGTAYNEQFFGPGTRLTVL.

This clonotype was detected only once. The V call is TRBV4-1, the J call TRBJ1-1; a weak D match, TRBD1 (5 bases). Germline CDR1 and CDR2: MGHRA and YSYEKL. V was pared by 0 bases and J by 3 bases, with 14 bases between. The CDR3 covers 16 residues. CDR3 loop: CASSQEDGPGDTEAFF. The CDR3 DNA is TGCGCCAGCAGCCAAGAGGACGGCCCGGGGGACACTGAAGCTTTCTTT.